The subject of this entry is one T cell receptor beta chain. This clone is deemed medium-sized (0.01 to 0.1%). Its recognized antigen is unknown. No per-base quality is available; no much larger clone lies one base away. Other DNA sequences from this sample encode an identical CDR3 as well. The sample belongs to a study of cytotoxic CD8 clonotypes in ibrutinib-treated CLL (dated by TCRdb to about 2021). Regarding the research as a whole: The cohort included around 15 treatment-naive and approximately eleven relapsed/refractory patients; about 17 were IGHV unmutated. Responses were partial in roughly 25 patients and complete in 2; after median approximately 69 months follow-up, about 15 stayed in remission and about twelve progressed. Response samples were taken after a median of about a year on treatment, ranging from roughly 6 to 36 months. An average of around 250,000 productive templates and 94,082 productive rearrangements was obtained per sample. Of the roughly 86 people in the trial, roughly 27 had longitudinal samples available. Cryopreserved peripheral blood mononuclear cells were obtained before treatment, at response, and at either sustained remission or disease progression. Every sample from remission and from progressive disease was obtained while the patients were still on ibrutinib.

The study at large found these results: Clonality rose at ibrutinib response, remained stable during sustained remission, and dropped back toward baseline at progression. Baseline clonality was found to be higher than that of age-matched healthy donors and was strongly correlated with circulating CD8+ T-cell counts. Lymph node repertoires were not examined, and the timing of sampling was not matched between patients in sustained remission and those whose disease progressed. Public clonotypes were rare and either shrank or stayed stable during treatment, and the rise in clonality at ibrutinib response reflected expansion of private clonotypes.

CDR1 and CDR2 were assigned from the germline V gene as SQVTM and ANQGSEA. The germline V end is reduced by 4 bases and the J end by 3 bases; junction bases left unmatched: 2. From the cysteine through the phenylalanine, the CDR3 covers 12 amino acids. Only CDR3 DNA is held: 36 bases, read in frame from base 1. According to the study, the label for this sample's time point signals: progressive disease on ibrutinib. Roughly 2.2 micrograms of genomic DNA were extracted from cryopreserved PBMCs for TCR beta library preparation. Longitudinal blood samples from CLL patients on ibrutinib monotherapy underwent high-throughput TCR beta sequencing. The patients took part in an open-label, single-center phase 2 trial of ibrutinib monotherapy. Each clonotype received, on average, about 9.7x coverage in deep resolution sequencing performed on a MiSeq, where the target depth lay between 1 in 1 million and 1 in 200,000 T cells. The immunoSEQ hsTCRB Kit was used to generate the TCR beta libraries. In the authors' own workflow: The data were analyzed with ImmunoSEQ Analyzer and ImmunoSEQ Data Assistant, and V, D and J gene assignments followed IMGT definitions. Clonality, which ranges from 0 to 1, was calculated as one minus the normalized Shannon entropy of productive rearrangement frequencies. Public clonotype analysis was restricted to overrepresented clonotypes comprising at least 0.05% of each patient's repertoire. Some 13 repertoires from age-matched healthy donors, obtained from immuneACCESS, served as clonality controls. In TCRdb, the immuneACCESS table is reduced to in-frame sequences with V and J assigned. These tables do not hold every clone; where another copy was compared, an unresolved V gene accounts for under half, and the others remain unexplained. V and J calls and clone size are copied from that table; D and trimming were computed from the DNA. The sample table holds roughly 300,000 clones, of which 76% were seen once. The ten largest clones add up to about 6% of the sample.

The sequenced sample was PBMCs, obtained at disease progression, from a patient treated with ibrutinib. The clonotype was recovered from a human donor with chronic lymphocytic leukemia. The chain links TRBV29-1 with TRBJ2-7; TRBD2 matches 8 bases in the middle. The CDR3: CSVAAGGYEQYF. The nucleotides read TGCAGCGTTGCGGCGGGAGGCTACGAGCAGTACTTC.